A selection of T cell receptor beta chains follows, all from one sample in a study of tumor-infiltrating lymphocytes in localized non-small cell lung cancer. This table comes from immunoSEQ multiplex PCR, and its TCRdb copy is limited to in-frame clones, with some not included. Among 20,000 to 25,000 clones, approximately 59% were seen once, and the ten largest hold more than 5%. The sample consisted of lung tumor tissue. The receptors were gathered from a human donor with non-small cell lung cancer. The CDR3 runs from the conserved cysteine through the conserved F or W. The D gene is left open where the match is weak. Some rows mark clone size as missing; the rest say once, few, many or name a class of expanded clone.

d_gene: .; abundance: .; v_gene: TRBV23-1; j_gene: TRBJ2-1; len: 12; CDR3aa: CASSPTHNEQFF; CDR3nt: TGCGCCAGCAGTCCCACCCACAATGAGCAGTTCTTC
d_gene: .; abundance: .; v_gene: TRBV18; j_gene: TRBJ1-5; len: 15; CDR3aa: CASSPRVGNNQPQHF; CDR3nt: TGTGCCAGCTCACCACGGGTGGGGAACAATCAGCCCCAGCATTTT
d_gene: .; abundance: .; v_gene: TRBV29-1; j_gene: TRBJ2-3; len: 13; CDR3aa: CSGSRTEGDTQYF; CDR3nt: TGCAGCGGAAGCAGGACCGAAGGAGATACGCAGTATTTT
d_gene: TRBD1; abundance: few; v_gene: TRBV15; j_gene: TRBJ1-1; len: 14; CDR3aa: CATSRITGDTEAFF; CDR3nt: TGTGCCACCAGCAGGATTACAGGGGACACTGAAGCTTTCTTT
d_gene: .; abundance: .; v_gene: TRBV5-4; j_gene: TRBJ2-2; len: 11; CDR3aa: CANSSPGELFF; CDR3nt: TGTGCCAACAGCTCCCCCGGGGAGCTGTTTTTT
d_gene: .; abundance: .; v_gene: TRBV6-1; j_gene: TRBJ2-1; len: 13; CDR3aa: CASSEMGGYEQFF; CDR3nt: TGTGCCAGCAGTGAAATGGGGGGATACGAGCAGTTCTTC
d_gene: .; abundance: .; v_gene: TRBV5-6; j_gene: TRBJ1-1; len: 14; CDR3aa: CASSHLQRGTEAFF; CDR3nt: TGTGCCAGCAGCCACCTCCAACGTGGCACTGAAGCTTTCTTT
d_gene: TRBD2; abundance: .; v_gene: TRBV6-1; j_gene: TRBJ2-7; len: 15; CDR3aa: CASSEMSGRIYEQYF; CDR3nt: TGTGCCAGCAGTGAAATGAGCGGGAGGATCTACGAGCAGTACTTC
d_gene: .; abundance: .; v_gene: TRBV28; j_gene: TRBJ1-2; len: 13; CDR3aa: CASSFSGGDGYTF; CDR3nt: TGTGCCAGCAGTTTTTCGGGGGGCGATGGCTACACCTTC
d_gene: TRBD1; abundance: .; v_gene: TRBV27; j_gene: TRBJ1-2; len: 17; CDR3aa: CASSAGIDDRGRGGYTF; CDR3nt: TGTGCCAGCAGTGCCGGAATCGACGACAGGGGGCGCGGTGGCTACACCTTC
d_gene: TRBD1; abundance: .; v_gene: TRBV28; j_gene: TRBJ1-1; len: 15; CDR3aa: CASSLGDRVMTEAFF; CDR3nt: TGTGCCAGCAGTTTGGGGGACAGGGTAATGACTGAAGCTTTCTTT
d_gene: .; abundance: .; v_gene: TRBV9; j_gene: TRBJ1-2; len: 12; CDR3aa: CASDGERYGYTF; CDR3nt: TGTGCCAGCGACGGGGAGAGATATGGCTACACCTTC
d_gene: .; abundance: .; v_gene: TRBV5-5; j_gene: TRBJ2-3; len: 14; CDR3aa: CASSFPLGTDTQYF; CDR3nt: TGTGCCAGCAGCTTTCCTCTGGGCACAGATACGCAGTATTTT
d_gene: .; abundance: .; v_gene: TRBV10-3; j_gene: TRBJ1-1; len: 13; CDR3aa: CAIRSSSVTEAFF; CDR3nt: TGTGCCATCCGATCGTCCAGTGTCACTGAAGCTTTCTTT
d_gene: TRBD2; abundance: once; v_gene: TRBV5-4; j_gene: TRBJ2-5; len: 15; CDR3aa: CASSTEAGGGETQYF; CDR3nt: TGTGCCAGCAGCACCGAAGCGGGAGGCGGTGAGACCCAGTACTTC
d_gene: TRBD1; abundance: few; v_gene: TRBV7-8; j_gene: TRBJ2-3; len: 14; CDR3aa: CASSPRTGLDTQYF; CDR3nt: TGTGCCAGCAGCCCTCGGACAGGTTTAGATACGCAGTATTTT
d_gene: TRBD1; abundance: few; v_gene: TRBV7-2; j_gene: TRBJ1-2; len: 16; CDR3aa: CASSSGGTGKLYGYTF; CDR3nt: TGTGCCAGCAGCTCCGGCGGGACAGGCAAGCTCTATGGCTACACCTTC
d_gene: .; abundance: once; v_gene: TRBV19; j_gene: TRBJ2-2; len: 15; CDR3aa: CASSPNGQPTGELFF; CDR3nt: TGTGCCAGTAGTCCTAATGGACAGCCCACCGGGGAGCTGTTTTTT
d_gene: .; abundance: .; v_gene: TRBV11-2; j_gene: TRBJ2-1; len: 16; CDR3aa: CASSLAPSVSYNEQFF; CDR3nt: TGTGCCAGCAGCTTAGCGCCTAGCGTATCCTACAATGAGCAGTTCTTC
d_gene: .; abundance: .; v_gene: TRBV18; j_gene: TRBJ2-5; len: 14; CDR3aa: CASSPNQGGETQYF; CDR3nt: TGTGCCAGCTCACCTAATCAGGGTGGAGAGACCCAGTACTTC
d_gene: TRBD2; abundance: .; v_gene: TRBV5-1; j_gene: TRBJ2-2; len: 17; CDR3aa: CASSLGGLAGNTGELFF; CDR3nt: TGCGCCAGCAGCTTGGGGGGACTAGCGGGAAACACCGGGGAGCTGTTTTTT
d_gene: TRBD2; abundance: .; v_gene: TRBV11-3; j_gene: TRBJ2-1; len: 13; CDR3aa: CASSLVREGEQFF; CDR3nt: TGTGCCAGCAGCTTAGTCAGGGAGGGTGAGCAGTTCTTC
d_gene: .; abundance: once; v_gene: TRBV5-4; j_gene: TRBJ1-1; len: 14; CDR3aa: CASSSNRLNTEAFF; CDR3nt: TGTGCCAGCAGCTCGAATAGGCTGAACACTGAAGCTTTCTTT
d_gene: .; abundance: .; v_gene: TRBV11-2; j_gene: TRBJ2-6; len: 15; CDR3aa: CASSRLVSGANVLTF; CDR3nt: TGTGCCAGCAGCCGACTGGTCTCTGGGGCCAACGTCCTGACTTTC
d_gene: .; abundance: .; v_gene: TRBV19; j_gene: TRBJ1-5; len: 15; CDR3aa: CASSTSGTGRGPQHF; CDR3nt: TGTGCCAGTAGTACCTCCGGGACCGGCCGGGGGCCCCAGCATTTT
d_gene: .; abundance: .; v_gene: TRBV30; j_gene: TRBJ2-7; len: 12; CDR3aa: CAWESSGGEQYF; CDR3nt: TGTGCCTGGGAGTCCTCAGGCGGCGAGCAGTACTTC
d_gene: TRBD1; abundance: .; v_gene: TRBV18; j_gene: TRBJ2-7; len: 12; CDR3aa: CASYGTEGEQYF; CDR3nt: TGTGCCAGCTACGGGACAGAGGGCGAGCAGTACTTC
d_gene: .; abundance: .; v_gene: TRBV15; j_gene: TRBJ1-1; len: 15; CDR3aa: CATSRDSSGDTEAFF; CDR3nt: TGTGCCACCAGCAGAGATTCTTCGGGGGACACTGAAGCTTTCTTT
d_gene: .; abundance: .; v_gene: TRBV6-5; j_gene: TRBJ2-3; len: 14; CDR3aa: CASIVRIGADTQYF; CDR3nt: TGTGCCAGCATCGTCCGGATCGGGGCAGATACGCAGTATTTT
d_gene: .; abundance: .; v_gene: TRBV5-1; j_gene: TRBJ2-3; len: 16; CDR3aa: CASSLVAPEGTDTQYF; CDR3nt: TGCGCCAGCAGCTTGGTGGCGCCCGAAGGGACAGATACGCAGTATTTT